The 18 T cell receptor beta chains given below trace back to one sample, sequenced in a study of response to subunit inactivated influenza vaccine (dated by TCRdb to the late 2010s). Library preparation employed RT-PCR. The listed sequencing device is Illumina HiSeq 2500. Starting from the raw public reads, TCRdb applied fastp trimming at Q25, assembled clones with MiXCR and retained in-frame beta chains. Rows with a matching CDR3 protein are joined into one entry that keeps the most common DNA and genes. For this sample the table gives about 170,000 distinct CDR3 sequences, of which about 12% were detected only once. The ten largest make up about 29% of the sample. These data were also reused for a study on T cells expressing NK-cell markers. The second study, in turn, reports: TCR beta cDNA libraries were made by 5'RACE template switching that added a universal primer site and unique molecular identifiers.

Material: CD8+ T cells sorted from PBMCs, obtained 11 to 12 days after vaccination. Receptors originate from a man aged 45-65 years who received an inactivated influenza vaccine. Donor details come from another sample of the same person, matched by shared clones.

This clonotype was counted at least ten times. This chain connects TRBV29-1 to TRBJ2-7; 7 bases map to TRBD1. Per the germline V gene, CDR1 is SQVTM and CDR2 is ANQGSEA. V was pared by 7 bases and J by 5 bases, with 8 bases of the junction left unmatched. This CDR3 is 12 amino acids long. CDR3 protein: CSAVDRVHEQYF. The CDR3, as DNA: TGCAGCGCAGTCGACAGGGTGCACGAGCAGTACTTC.

The J gene is TRBJ1-1, the V gene TRBV6-6; D is undetermined. The CDR3 is 13 amino acids. The germline V gene has CDR1 MNHNY and CDR2 SVGAGI (reference sequence). Trimming stripped 5 bases from V and 1 base from J, with 8 bases between. CDR3 nucleotide sequence: TGTGCCAGCAGTCTTGGGTCGAACACTGAAGCTTTCTTT. This gives the protein CASSLGSNTEAFF.

This clonotype was observed many times. The rearrangement links TRBV5-5 to TRBJ2-3, with D unresolved. Looked up from germline, CDR1 is SGHKS and CDR2 is YYEKEE (reference sequence). This CDR3 has 17 residues. V lost 1 base and J lost 6, with 21 bases in between. The CDR3 here is CASSLRGFGSPGDTQYF. The DNA of the CDR3 is TGTGCCAGCAGCTTGAGAGGATTTGGGTCCCCAGGCGATACGCAGTATTTT.

The chain couples TRBV4-3 to TRBJ2-7; D assignment may be TRBD1 or TRBD2 (5 bases each). Germline CDR1 is LGHNA and CDR2 is YSLEER. The ends were cut back, 0 bases at V and 7 bases at J, with 16 bases in the middle. CDR3 length: 15 residues. DNA of the CDR3: TGCGCCAGCAGCCAAGAGAGTATGGGGGTATGGGAGCAGTACTTC. Encoded protein: CASSQESMGVWEQYF.

This clonotype was observed many times. The rearrangement uses TRBV21-1 and TRBJ2-1; the table gives TRBD2 as D, unverified against the DNA. TRBV21-1 constitutes a pseudogene. The CDR3 has 17 amino acids. The CDR3 loop reads CASSKVVSGRARGEQFF. The CDR3 coding sequence is TGTGCCAGCAGCAAAGTGGTTAGCGGGAGGGCCCGGGGTGAGCAGTTCTTC.

The table lists this clonotype with a few counts. The chain combines TRBV5-6 with TRBJ2-7, with unresolved D. The CDR3 is 13 residues long. With 1 base removed from V and 6 bases from J, the gap between germline ends came to 11 bases. Germline assignment: CDR1 SGHDT and CDR2 YYEEEE. In DNA, the CDR3 is TGTGCCAGCAGCTTGTTGTTTAGAGCCGAGCAGTACTTC. Translation gives CASSLLFRAEQYF.

The J gene is TRBJ1-5, the V gene TRBV5-6, with 8 bases fitting TRBD1. The CDR3 contains 15 residues. CDR1 is SGHDT, CDR2 YYEEEE, per germline. Germline trimming cut 1 base from V and 5 bases from J; bases unmatched to any gene: 5. The CDR3 nucleotides are TGTGCCAGCAGCTTGTCAGGACAGGGATATCAGCCCCAGCATTTT. Translation: CASSLSGQGYQPQHF.

This clonotype was seen a handful of times. The chain combines TRBV9 with TRBJ2-3; 10 nucleotides match TRBD1. The V gene end was trimmed by 0 bases and the J gene end by 4 bases; junction bases not matched to a gene: 5. Per germline, CDR1 SGDLS and CDR2 YYNGEE. This CDR3 contains 16 residues. CDR3 sequence reads: CASSVGGQGSADTQYF. DNA for the CDR3: TGTGCCAGCAGCGTAGGGGGACAGGGGAGTGCAGATACGCAGTATTTT. Using reference TRBV9 and TRBJ2-3 for the parts outside the CDR3, the full variable domain is DSGVTQTPKHLITATGQRVTLRCSPRSGDLSVYWYQQSLDQGLQFLIQYYNGEERAKGNILERFSAQQFPDLHSELNLSSLELGDSALYFCASSVGGQGSADTQYFGPGTRLTVL.

The chain carries TRBV3-1 and TRBJ1-1; no reliable D call. Per germline, CDR1 LGHDT and CDR2 YNNKEL (reference sequence). The CDR3 loop spans 15 amino acids. Trimming took 4 bases from V and 4 from J, leaving 16 bases between them. This CDR3 is CASSPPLGVGTEAFF. The CDR3 DNA follows: TGTGCCAGCAGCCCTCCATTAGGCGTTGGCACTGAAGCTTTCTTT.

This clonotype has only a few counts. J is TRBJ1-5 and V is TRBV25-1; unclear D gene. CDR1 MGHDK and CDR2 SYGVNS come from the germline V gene. Between the trimmed V and J ends, which lost 3 bases and 9 bases, there was a span of 9 bases. The CDR3 sequence is 12 residues long. The CDR3 reads CASSDSGTPQHF. The CDR3 nucleotides read TGTGCCAGCAGTGATTCGGGTACGCCCCAGCATTTT.

The table lists this clonotype with a few counts. The genes are TRBV29-1 and TRBJ1-2; D is unresolved. From germline, CDR1 is SQVTM and CDR2 ANQGSEA. The ends were cut back, 2 bases at V and 7 bases at J, with 11 bases in the middle. This CDR3 has 12 residues. CDR3 amino acids: CSVELGFAGYTF. CDR3 nucleotide sequence: TGCAGCGTTGAACTGGGATTTGCTGGCTACACCTTC. Looking up the rest from reference TRBV29-1 and TRBJ1-2 gives the full variable domain: SAVISQKPSRDICQRGTSLTIQCQVDSQVTMMFWYRQQPGQSLTLIATANQGSEATYESGFVIDKFPISRPNLTFSTLTVSNMSPEDSSIYLCSVELGFAGYTFGSGTRLTVV.

The chain carries TRBV7-9 and TRBJ2-1, with 7 bases that match TRBD1. The CDR3 is made up of 15 amino acids. The ends lost 4 bases at V and 8 bases at J; junction bases unmatched: 11. Per the germline V gene, CDR1 is SEHNR and CDR2 is FQNEAQ (reference sequence). CDR3: CASSSNRDSFDEQFF. The CDR3 DNA reads as TGTGCCAGCAGCTCGAACCGGGACAGCTTCGATGAGCAGTTCTTC.

V gene TRBV28 combines with J gene TRBJ2-3, with D possibly being TRBD1 or TRBD2 (5 bases each). Germline CDR1 MDHEN, CDR2 SYDVKM. V lost 4 bases and J lost 2, with 10 bases in between. The CDR3 is 14 residues long. In nucleotides, the CDR3 is TGTGCCAGCAGTTGGGGACGAACCACAGATACGCAGTATTTT. This translates into CASSWGRTTDTQYF.

This clonotype was found a few times. The J gene is TRBJ1-1, the V gene TRBV4-3; TRBD1 might be the D (6 bases). V dropped 3 bases and J dropped 1 base, with 15 bases sitting between them. The CDR3 is 16 amino acids. CDR1 and CDR2 from the germline V gene are LGHNA and YSLEER. CDR3 coding DNA: TGCGCCAGCAGCCAGAGGCTACAGGGAGGGAACACTGAAGCTTTCTTT. Amino acids: CASSQRLQGGNTEAFF.

This clonotype was observed a handful of times. The chain joins TRBV28 to TRBJ1-2, with D hard to call. V lost 2 bases and J 14 bases, leaving 12 bases between the germline ends. This CDR3 has 11 residues. Germline V gene data show CDR1 as MDHEN and CDR2 as SYDVKM. CDR3: CASSLDGPLTF. The CDR3 DNA reads as TGTGCCAGCAGTTTAGACGGCCCGCTTACCTTC.

This clonotype appeared a few times. The chain links TRBV6-6 to TRBJ2-2; D is perhaps TRBD2 (5 bases). CDR3 length: 13 residues. The germline gives CDR1 MNHNY, CDR2 SVGAGI (reference sequence). V lost 7 bases and J 5 bases, leaving 11 bases between the germline ends. The CDR3 here is CASTPGVTGELFF. The CDR3 coding sequence is TGTGCCAGCACGCCCGGGGTGACCGGGGAGCTGTTTTTT.

This clonotype was seen repeatedly, ten times or more. This sequence joins TRBV12-3 or TRBV12-4 and TRBJ2-1, with TRBD2 matching over 12 bases. The V gene end was trimmed by 2 bases and the J gene end by 8 bases; junction bases not matched to a gene: 4. This CDR3 region has 15 residues. CDR3 DNA: TGTGCCAGCAGTTTACCTAGCGGGGGGGTTGATGAGCAGTTCTTC. Amino acids: CASSLPSGGVDEQFF.

There are many counts of this clonotype. The V gene is TRBV6-2 or TRBV6-3, the J gene TRBJ2-2; D might be TRBD2 (6 bases). CDR1 and CDR2 from the germline V gene are MNHEY and SVGEGT. The CDR3 is made up of 13 amino acids. Trimming stripped 5 bases from V and 3 bases from J, with 7 bases between. In nucleotides, the CDR3 is TGTGCCAGCAGTCAGCGGGACACCGGGGAGCTGTTTTTT. Its protein product is CASSQRDTGELFF.